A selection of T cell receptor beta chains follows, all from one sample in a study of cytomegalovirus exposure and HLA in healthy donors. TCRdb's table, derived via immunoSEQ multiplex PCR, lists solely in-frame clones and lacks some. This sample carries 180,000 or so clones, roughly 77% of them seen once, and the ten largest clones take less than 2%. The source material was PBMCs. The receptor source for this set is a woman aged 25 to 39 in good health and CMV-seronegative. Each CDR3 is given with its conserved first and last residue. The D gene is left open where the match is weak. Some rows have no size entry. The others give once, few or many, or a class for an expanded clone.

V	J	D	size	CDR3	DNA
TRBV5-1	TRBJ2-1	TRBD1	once	CASRTGTLNEQFF	TGCGCAAGCAGGACAGGGACCCTTAATGAGCAGTTCTTC
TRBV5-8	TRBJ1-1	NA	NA	CASSLLFGTKGTEAFF	TGTGCCAGCAGCTTGTTATTTGGGACAAAGGGCACTGAAGCTTTCTTT
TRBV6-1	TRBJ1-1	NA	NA	CASSDRDTDEDTEAFF	TGTGCCAGCAGTGACCGGGACACGGATGAGGACACTGAAGCTTTCTTT
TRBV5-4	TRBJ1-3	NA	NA	CASSLGAGASGNTIYF	TGTGCCAGCAGCTTAGGAGCAGGGGCCTCTGGAAACACCATATATTTT
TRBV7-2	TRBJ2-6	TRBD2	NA	CASSLSQNAGGGWANVLTF	TGTGCCAGCAGCTTATCTCAGAACGCGGGGGGCGGTTGGGCCAACGTCCTGACTTTC
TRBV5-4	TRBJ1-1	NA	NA	CASRRTAALVTGNTEAFF	TGTGCCAGCAGACGAACAGCGGCCCTCGTTACGGGGAACACTGAAGCTTTCTTT
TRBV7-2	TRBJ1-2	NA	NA	CASSLAPNAGDGYTF	TGTGCCAGCAGCTTAGCTCCAAATGCAGGGGATGGCTACACCTTC
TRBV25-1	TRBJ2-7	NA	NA	CASSSSSRGSSYEQYF	TGTGCCAGCAGTTCCTCCTCCCGGGGGAGCTCCTACGAGCAGTACTTC
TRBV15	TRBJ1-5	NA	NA	CATSRDQRGGQPQHF	TGTGCCACCAGCAGAGATCAGAGGGGAGGACAGCCCCAGCATTTT
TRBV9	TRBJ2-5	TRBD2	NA	CASSVLAGYQETQYF	TGTGCCAGCAGCGTACTAGCGGGGTACCAAGAGACCCAGTACTTC
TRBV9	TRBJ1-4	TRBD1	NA	CASSVGGDRGHEKLFF	TGTGCCAGCAGCGTAGGGGGGGACAGAGGGCACGAAAAACTGTTTTTT
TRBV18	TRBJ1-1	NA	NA	CASSPRGSEAFF	TGTGCCAGCTCACCAAGAGGATCTGAAGCTTTCTTT
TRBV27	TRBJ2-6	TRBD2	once	CASSGGLAGSSGANVLTF	TGTGCCAGCAGTGGGGGACTAGCGGGGAGCTCTGGGGCCAACGTCCTGACTTTC
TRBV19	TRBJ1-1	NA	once	CASTPGQGTWTEAFF	TGTGCCAGTACTCCGGGACAAGGAACATGGACTGAAGCTTTCTTT
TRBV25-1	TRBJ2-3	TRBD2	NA	CASRVAGTHTDTQYF	TGTGCCAGCAGAGTAGCGGGGACCCACACAGATACGCAGTATTTT